The next 26 T cell receptor beta chains were all read from a single sample in a study of identical twins. TCRdb re-derived calls from the 5' RACE reads in MiXCR, one entry per CDR3 protein. This sample has 690,000 or so distinct CDR3 sequences, with roughly 6% found just once. Source material: naive T cells sorted from blood. The receptor source for this set is a man aged 18 to 30 in good health.

This clonotype was seen at least ten times. The chain employs TRBV30 and TRBJ2-5; D may be TRBD2 (7 bases). V was pared by 4 bases and J by 7 bases, with 10 bases between. The CDR3 contains 11 residues. Germline V lookup: CDR1 GTSNPN, CDR2 SVGIG (reference sequence). The CDR3 nucleotides read TGTGCCTGGAAGGGGGGGGTGACCCAGTACTTC. This codes for CAWKGGVTQYF.

Of note for this clonotype: A much larger clone sits a single nucleotide away, making a read error possible. CDR3 DNA: TGCACCAGCAGCTTGGTTGGGGAGCCCACCCTCACAGATACGCAGTATTTT. This gives the protein CTSSLVGEPTLTDTQYF. The genes are TRBV5-1 and TRBJ2-3, with D perhaps TRBD2 (5 bases). The CDR3 is made up of 17 amino acids. Germline V gene data show CDR1 as SGHRS and CDR2 as YFSETQ.

This chain connects TRBV5-1 to TRBJ2-1; 8 bases agree with TRBD2. The germline V gene encodes CDR1 SGHRS and CDR2 YFSETQ. V was pared by 1 base and J by 7 bases, with 4 bases of the junction left unmatched. The length of the CDR3 is 14 residues. The CDR3 DNA follows: TGCGCCAGCAGCTTGCTGGCTAGCGGGAATGAGCAGTTCTTC. Encoded protein: CASSLLASGNEQFF.

CDR3 nucleotide sequence: TGTGCCAGCAGCCAAGTTTTGAGCTCCTACAATGAGCAGTTCTTC. It encodes CASSQVLSSYNEQFF. V is TRBV14 and J is TRBJ2-1; D is unresolved. The CDR3 totals 15 residues. The germline V and J ends were trimmed by 1 base and 0 bases, with 7 bases remaining between them. CDR1 is SGHDN and CDR2 is FVKESK in the germline V gene.

This clonotype was seen more than once but under ten times. The V and J genes are TRBV20-1 and TRBJ1-2; D uncertain. CDR3 length equals 11 residues. In germline, CDR1 is DFQATT, CDR2 SNEGSKA (reference sequence). Trimming stripped 5 bases from V and 4 bases from J, with 8 bases between. The CDR3 is CSARPVYGYTF. As DNA, the CDR3 is TGCAGTGCTCGTCCCGTCTATGGCTACACCTTC.

At least ten counts were recorded for this clonotype. The chain links TRBV5-6 to TRBJ2-1, with 9 bases fitting TRBD2. The germline V gene has CDR1 SGHDT and CDR2 YYEEEE. This CDR3 spans 16 amino acids. J gave up 7 bases and V 2 bases, and 10 bases lay outside the gene matches. CDR3 DNA: TGTGCCAGCAGCTTCATGACTAGCGGAAATTTAAATGAGCAGTTCTTC. Translated, it gives CASSFMTSGNLNEQFF.

This clonotype was picked up a small number of times. The chain uses TRBV6-5 and TRBJ2-5; possibly TRBD1 for D (5 bases). CDR1 and CDR2 (germline): MNHEY, SVGAGI. This CDR3 is built from 14 residues. Trimming cost V 2 bases and J 7 bases, with 14 bases left between them. CDR3 bases: TGTGCCAGCAGTTACCAACAGGCGGTCCGGACCCAGTACTTC. Translated: CASSYQQAVRTQYF.

This clonotype was observed at least ten times. The chain recombines TRBV12-3 or TRBV12-4 with TRBJ2-7, with D perhaps TRBD1 or TRBD2 (5 bases each). The V gene lost 6 bases and the J gene lost 1 base, with 10 bases spanning the gap. The CDR3 loop spans 13 amino acids. DNA of the CDR3: TGTGCCAGCAGCCCGGGACCTTCCTACGAGCAGTACTTC. Translating gives CASSPGPSYEQYF.

CDR3 residues: CASSLYSQGADTQYF. The CDR3 DNA follows: TGCGCCAGCAGCTTGTACAGCCAGGGGGCAGATACGCAGTATTTT. The chain is built from TRBV5-1 and TRBJ2-3; TRBD1 aligns across 7 bases. Germline loops: CDR1 SGHRS, CDR2 YFSETQ. CDR3 length equals 15 residues. Unmatched junction bases numbered 6, after V lost 1 base and J lost 4 bases.

This clonotype occurred many times. The chain employs TRBV12-3 or TRBV12-4 and TRBJ2-5; 11 nucleotides match TRBD2. V lost 7 bases to trimming and J lost 5 bases; unmatched junction nucleotides: 6. The CDR3 has 14 residues. CDR3 sequence: CASMLAGGTETQYF. The CDR3 nucleotides are TGTGCCAGCATGTTAGCGGGAGGGACGGAGACCCAGTACTTC.

The rearrangement uses TRBV11-2 and TRBJ1-4, with 7 positions matching TRBD1. The length of the CDR3 is 12 residues. Looked up from germline, CDR1 is SGHAT and CDR2 is FQNNGV. The J segment lost 8 bases and the V segment lost 5 bases, leaving 2 bases of the junction unmatched. The CDR3 region has the DNA TGTGCCAGCAGCATCAGGGGGGAAAAACTGTTTTTT. Translated: CASSIRGEKLFF.

V is TRBV19 and J is TRBJ1-1; TRBD1 matches 7 bases. Trimming removed 8 bases from V and 5 bases from J; junction bases left unmatched: 14. The CDR3 runs 15 residues. Germline V gene lookup returns CDR1 LNHDA and CDR2 SQIVND (reference sequence). Here the CDR3 reads CASRDRQRDWTEAFF. The CDR3 coding sequence is TGTGCCAGTCGGGACAGACAAAGGGATTGGACTGAAGCTTTCTTT.

This clonotype was seen a handful of times. This rearrangement joins TRBV20-1 to TRBJ1-5; D gene uncertain. This CDR3 is built from 13 residues. CDR1 is DFQATT and CDR2 is SNEGSKA in the germline V gene (reference sequence). V was trimmed by 1 base and J by 4 bases, leaving 8 bases between them. CDR3: CSARGTENQPQHF. CDR3 nucleotides: TGCAGTGCTAGAGGAACAGAGAATCAGCCCCAGCATTTT.

This clonotype was recorded at least ten times. V usage is TRBV5-5 and J usage is TRBJ1-1, with D perhaps TRBD1 (5 bases). With 7 bases removed from V and 1 base from J, the gap between germline ends came to 11 bases. This CDR3 contains 13 residues. Germline lookup yields CDR1 SGHKS and CDR2 YYEKEE (reference sequence). Written as DNA, the CDR3 is TGTGCCAGCCTCCTAACAGGGAACACTGAAGCTTTCTTT. Translation: CASLLTGNTEAFF.

This clonotype was seen ten or more times. The chain employs TRBV6-6 and TRBJ1-1; D is unresolved. Between the trimmed V and J ends, which lost 6 bases and 3 bases, there was a span of 5 bases. Germline values: CDR1 MNHNY, CDR2 SVGAGI (reference sequence). There are 11 residues in the CDR3. The CDR3 DNA reads as TGTGCCAGCAGGCGGGACACTGAAGCTTTCTTT. It specifies CASRRDTEAFF.

Many counts were recorded for this clonotype. This rearrangement joins TRBV12-3 or TRBV12-4 to TRBJ1-5, with D maybe TRBD1 (6 bases). The CDR3 extends over 13 amino acids. V lost 5 bases and J lost 6, with 11 bases in between. CDR3 in amino acids: CASSTQGFQPQHF. The CDR3 DNA follows: TGTGCCAGCAGTACACAGGGTTTTCAGCCCCAGCATTTT.

This clonotype was found many times. This rearrangement joins TRBV29-1 to TRBJ2-1; TRBD2 aligns across 11 bases. Germline-derived CDR1 and CDR2 are SQVTM and ANQGSEA. Losses at the gene ends were 4 bases for V and 6 bases for J; bases not matched to a gene: 2. The CDR3 has 13 amino acids. CDR3 sequence: CSVASGRSNEQFF. The CDR3 region has the DNA TGCAGCGTTGCTAGCGGGAGGTCCAATGAGCAGTTCTTC.

This clonotype was detected ten times or more. CDR3 bases: TGTGCCACCATTCTCCGGGGCAGCTCTGGAAACACCATATATTTT. It yields the protein CATILRGSSGNTIYF. This chain links TRBV28 with TRBJ1-3; possibly TRBD1 for D (5 bases). V lost 10 bases and J 0 bases, leaving 16 bases between the germline ends. This CDR3 spans 15 amino acids. CDR1 and CDR2 (germline): MDHEN, SYDVKM. Using reference TRBV28 and TRBJ1-3 for the parts outside the CDR3, the full variable domain is DVKVTQSSRYLVKRTGEKVFLECVQDMDHENMFWYRQDPGLGLRLIYFSYDVKMKEKGDIPEGYSVSREKKERFSLILESASTNQTSMYLCATILRGSSGNTIYFGEGSWLTVV.

Only a few counts were recorded for this clonotype. The J gene is TRBJ2-1, the V gene TRBV27, with TRBD2 matching over 8 bases. With 2 bases clipped from V and 0 bases from J, the junction kept 9 bases outside the gene matches. CDR3 length: 18 amino acids. Germline loops: CDR1 MNHEY, CDR2 SMNVEV (reference sequence). In DNA, the CDR3 is TGTGCCAGCAGTTTAGAAGGAGCGGGAGCCCTCTCCTACAATGAGCAGTTCTTC. Its translation: CASSLEGAGALSYNEQFF.

The table lists this clonotype with many counts. V and J are TRBV12-3 or TRBV12-4 and TRBJ1-4, with a possible D match to TRBD1 (6 bases). V was clipped by 2 bases and J by 2 bases, with 9 bases between them. This CDR3 comprises 15 residues. This CDR3 reads CASSLRDITNEKLFF. CDR3 DNA: TGTGCCAGCAGTTTACGGGACATTACTAATGAAAAACTGTTTTTT.

The chain uses TRBV5-1 and TRBJ2-2; D uncertain. V was trimmed by 1 base and J by 2 bases, leaving 12 bases between them. The germline V gene encodes CDR1 SGHRS and CDR2 YFSETQ. The CDR3 is 16 amino acids. CDR3 in amino acids: CASSLSGSLNTGELFF. DNA for the CDR3: TGCGCCAGCAGCTTGTCCGGGTCTCTAAACACCGGGGAGCTGTTTTTT.

There are many counts of this clonotype. CDR3 sequence: CASSFASGRVNEQFF. The DNA of the CDR3 is TGTGCCAGCAGTTTTGCTAGCGGGAGGGTAAATGAGCAGTTCTTC. The chain joins TRBV12-3 or TRBV12-4 to TRBJ2-1; 12 bases match TRBD2. The CDR3 loop spans 15 amino acids. V gave up 3 bases and J gave up 7 bases; unmatched junction bases: 4.

This clonotype was recorded once. It is likely a read error, because the conserved phenylalanine at the end of the CDR3 is missing. No DNA is shown, since the ends of the CDR3 on it are uncertain; the CDR3 is the one TCRdb lists. This sequence joins TRBV21-1 and TRBJ2-3; the table gives TRBD2 as D, unverified against the DNA. TRBV21-1 has pseudogene status. The CDR3 is 14 residues long, ends included. The CDR3 here is CASSVAVSTDTQYI.

This clonotype was recorded at least ten times. The chain recombines TRBV25-1 with TRBJ1-2; D not certain. Per germline, CDR1 MGHDK and CDR2 SYGVNS. V lost 7 bases, J lost 4 bases, and 10 bases lay in between. The CDR3 covers 12 residues. DNA for the CDR3: TGTGCCAGCAAGGGCGGACTCTATGGCTACACCTTC. This codes for CASKGGLYGYTF.

The genes are TRBV3-1 and TRBJ1-1; D unresolved. Trimming took 3 bases from V and 1 from J, leaving 6 bases between them. The germline gives CDR1 LGHDT, CDR2 YNNKEL (reference sequence). There are 13 residues in the CDR3. CDR3 DNA: TGTGCCAGCAGCCACCTGGAGAACACTGAAGCTTTCTTT. Encoded protein: CASSHLENTEAFF.

This clonotype has only a few counts. The chain couples TRBV7-2 to TRBJ2-5; TRBD2 might be the D (6 bases). The germline CDR1 and CDR2 sequences are SGHTA and FQGNSA. Trimming stripped 6 bases from V and 5 bases from J, with 13 bases between. The CDR3 loop spans 13 amino acids. The CDR3 loop reads CASRPSAAETQYF. In DNA form, the CDR3 reads TGTGCCAGCAGACCTAGCGCCGCGGAGACCCAGTACTTC.